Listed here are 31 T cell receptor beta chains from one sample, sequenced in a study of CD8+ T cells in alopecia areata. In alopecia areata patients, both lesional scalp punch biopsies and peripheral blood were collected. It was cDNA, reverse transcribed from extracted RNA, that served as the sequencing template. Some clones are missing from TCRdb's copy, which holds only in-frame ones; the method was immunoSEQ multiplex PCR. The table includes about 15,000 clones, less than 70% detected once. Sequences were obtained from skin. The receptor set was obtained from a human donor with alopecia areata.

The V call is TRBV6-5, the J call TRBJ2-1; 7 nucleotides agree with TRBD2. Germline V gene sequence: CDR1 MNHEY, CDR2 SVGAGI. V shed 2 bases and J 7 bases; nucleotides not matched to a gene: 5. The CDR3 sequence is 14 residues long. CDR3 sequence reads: CASSYGGSVNEQFF. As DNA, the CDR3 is TGTGCCAGCAGTTACGGCGGGAGTGTTAATGAGCAGTTCTTC.

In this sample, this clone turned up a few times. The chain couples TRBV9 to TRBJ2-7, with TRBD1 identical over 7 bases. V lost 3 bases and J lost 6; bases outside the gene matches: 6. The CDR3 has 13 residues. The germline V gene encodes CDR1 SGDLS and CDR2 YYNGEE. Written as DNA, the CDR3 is TGTGCCAGCAGCGCGACAGGGCTGGGCGAGCAGTACTTC. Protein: CASSATGLGEQYF.

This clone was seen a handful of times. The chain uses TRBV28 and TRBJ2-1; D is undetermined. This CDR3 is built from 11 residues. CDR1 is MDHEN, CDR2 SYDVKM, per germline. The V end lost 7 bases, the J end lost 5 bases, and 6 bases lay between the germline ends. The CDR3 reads CASKRHNEQFF. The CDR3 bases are TGTGCCAGCAAACGCCACAATGAGCAGTTCTTC.

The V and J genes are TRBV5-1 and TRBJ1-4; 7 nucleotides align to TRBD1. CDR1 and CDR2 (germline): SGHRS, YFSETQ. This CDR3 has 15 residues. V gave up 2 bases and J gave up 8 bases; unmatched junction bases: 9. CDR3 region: CASSLRQGIGEKLFF. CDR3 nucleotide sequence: TGCGCCAGCAGCTTACGACAGGGTATTGGAGAAAAACTGTTTTTT. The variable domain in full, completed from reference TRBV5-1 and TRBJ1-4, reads KAGVTQTPRYLIKTRGQQVTLSCSPISGHRSVSWYQQTPGQGLQFLFEYFSETQRNKGNFPGRFSGRQFSNSRSEMNVSTLELGDSALYLCASSLRQGIGEKLFFGSGTQLSVL.

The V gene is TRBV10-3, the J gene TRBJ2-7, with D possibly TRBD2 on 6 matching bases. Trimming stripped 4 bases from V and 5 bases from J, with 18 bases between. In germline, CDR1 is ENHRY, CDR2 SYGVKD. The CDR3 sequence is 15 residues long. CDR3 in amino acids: CAISGQKAGDNEQYF. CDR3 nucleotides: TGTGCCATCAGTGGGCAGAAAGCGGGCGACAACGAGCAGTACTTC.

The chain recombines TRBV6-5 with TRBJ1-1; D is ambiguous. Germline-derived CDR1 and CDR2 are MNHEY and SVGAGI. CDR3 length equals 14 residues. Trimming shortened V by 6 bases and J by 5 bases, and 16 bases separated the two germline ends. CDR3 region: CASRRQALVTEAFF. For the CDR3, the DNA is TGTGCCAGCAGACGACAAGCTTTGGTTACTGAAGCTTTCTTT.

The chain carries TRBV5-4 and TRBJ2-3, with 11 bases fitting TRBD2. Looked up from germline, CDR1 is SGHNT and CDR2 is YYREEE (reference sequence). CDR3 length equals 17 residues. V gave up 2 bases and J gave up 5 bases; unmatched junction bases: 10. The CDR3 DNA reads TGTGCCAGCAGCTTTGGAAGTAGCGGGAGGGCCCGAGATACGCAGTATTTT. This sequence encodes CASSFGSSGRARDTQYF.

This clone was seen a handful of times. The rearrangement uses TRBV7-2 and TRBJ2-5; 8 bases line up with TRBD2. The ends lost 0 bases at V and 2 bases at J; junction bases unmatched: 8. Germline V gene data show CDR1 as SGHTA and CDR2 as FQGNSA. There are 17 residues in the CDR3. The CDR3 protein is CASSLASGASGQETQYF. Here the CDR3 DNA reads TGTGCCAGCAGCTTAGCTAGCGGGGCTAGCGGGCAAGAGACCCAGTACTTC.

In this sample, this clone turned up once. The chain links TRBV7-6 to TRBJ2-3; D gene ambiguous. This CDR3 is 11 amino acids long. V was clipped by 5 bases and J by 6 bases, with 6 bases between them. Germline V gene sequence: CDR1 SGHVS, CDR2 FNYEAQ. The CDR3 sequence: CASSNYDTQYF. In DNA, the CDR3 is TGTGCCAGCAGCAATTACGATACGCAGTATTTT.

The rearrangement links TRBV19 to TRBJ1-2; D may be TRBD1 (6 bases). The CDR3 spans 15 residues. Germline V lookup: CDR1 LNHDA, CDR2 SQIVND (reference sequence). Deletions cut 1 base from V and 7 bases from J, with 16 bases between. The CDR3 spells CASSIGGGGAGGYTF. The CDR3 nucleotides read TGTGCCAGTAGTATAGGAGGTGGGGGCGCCGGTGGCTACACCTTC.

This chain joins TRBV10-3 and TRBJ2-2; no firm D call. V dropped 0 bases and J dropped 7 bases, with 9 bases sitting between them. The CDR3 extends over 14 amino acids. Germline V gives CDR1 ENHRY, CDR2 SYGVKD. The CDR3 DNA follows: TGTGCCATCAGTGAGTCTGCCCCGGACGGGGAGCTGTTTTTT. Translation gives CAISESAPDGELFF.

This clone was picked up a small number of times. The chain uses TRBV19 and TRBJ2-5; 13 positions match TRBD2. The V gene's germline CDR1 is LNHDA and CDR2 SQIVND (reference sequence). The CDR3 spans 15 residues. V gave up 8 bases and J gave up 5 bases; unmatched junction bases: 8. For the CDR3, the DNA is TGTGCCAGTGTTCGGACTAGCGGGAGAGGGGAGACCCAGTACTTC. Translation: CASVRTSGRGETQYF.

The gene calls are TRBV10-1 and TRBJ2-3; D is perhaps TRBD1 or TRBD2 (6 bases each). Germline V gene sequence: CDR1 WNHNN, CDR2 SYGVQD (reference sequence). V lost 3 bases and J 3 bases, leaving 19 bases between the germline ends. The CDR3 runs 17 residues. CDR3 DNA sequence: TGCGCCAGCAGTGAATTGGTTGGGGGGCTAAGTACAGATACGCAGTATTTT. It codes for CASSELVGGLSTDTQYF.

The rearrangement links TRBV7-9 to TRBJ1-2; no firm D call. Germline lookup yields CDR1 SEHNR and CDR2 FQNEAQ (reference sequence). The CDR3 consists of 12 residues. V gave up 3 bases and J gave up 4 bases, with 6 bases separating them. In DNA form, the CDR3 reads TGTGCCAGCAGCTTGTACCTCTATGGCTACACCTTC. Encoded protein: CASSLYLYGYTF.

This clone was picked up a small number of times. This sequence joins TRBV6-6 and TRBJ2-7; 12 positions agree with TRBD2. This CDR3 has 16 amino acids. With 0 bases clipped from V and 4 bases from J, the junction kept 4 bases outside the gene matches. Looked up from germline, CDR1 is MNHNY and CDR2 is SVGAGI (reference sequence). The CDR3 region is CASSYSGTSGSYEQYF. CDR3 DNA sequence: TGTGCCAGCAGTTACTCTGGGACTAGCGGGTCATACGAGCAGTACTTC.

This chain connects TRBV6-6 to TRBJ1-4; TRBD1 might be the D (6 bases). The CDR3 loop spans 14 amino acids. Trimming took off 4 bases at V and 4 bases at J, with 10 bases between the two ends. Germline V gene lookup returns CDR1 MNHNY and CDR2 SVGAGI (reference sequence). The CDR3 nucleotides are TGTGCCAGCAGTTCGGGACACGTTAATGAAAAACTGTTTTTT. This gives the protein CASSSGHVNEKLFF.

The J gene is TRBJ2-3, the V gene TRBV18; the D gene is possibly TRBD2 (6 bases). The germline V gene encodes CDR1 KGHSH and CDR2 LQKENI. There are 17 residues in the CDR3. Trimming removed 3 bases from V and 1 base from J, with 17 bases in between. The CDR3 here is CASSPAGRTTGTDTQYF. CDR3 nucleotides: TGTGCCAGCTCACCTGCGGGAAGGACCACCGGCACAGATACGCAGTATTTT.

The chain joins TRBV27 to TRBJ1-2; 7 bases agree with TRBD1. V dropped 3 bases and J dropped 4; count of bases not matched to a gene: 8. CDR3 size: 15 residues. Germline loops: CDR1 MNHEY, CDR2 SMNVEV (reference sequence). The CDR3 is CASSFGTGVFYGYTF. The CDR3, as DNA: TGTGCCAGCAGTTTTGGCACAGGGGTCTTCTATGGCTACACCTTC.

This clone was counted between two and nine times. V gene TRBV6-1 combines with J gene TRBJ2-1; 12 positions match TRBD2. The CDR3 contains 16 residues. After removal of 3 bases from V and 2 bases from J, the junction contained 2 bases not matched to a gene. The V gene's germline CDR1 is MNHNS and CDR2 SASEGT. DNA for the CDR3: TGTGCCAGCAGTGAGCCTAGCGGGAGGGCCTACAATGAGCAGTTCTTC. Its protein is CASSEPSGRAYNEQFF.

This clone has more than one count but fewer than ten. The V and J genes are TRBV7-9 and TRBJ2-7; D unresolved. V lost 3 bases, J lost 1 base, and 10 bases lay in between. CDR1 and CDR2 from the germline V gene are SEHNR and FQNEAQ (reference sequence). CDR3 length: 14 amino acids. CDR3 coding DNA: TGTGCCAGCAGCTTGGTCGGCAGATCCTACGAGCAGTACTTC. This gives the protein CASSLVGRSYEQYF.

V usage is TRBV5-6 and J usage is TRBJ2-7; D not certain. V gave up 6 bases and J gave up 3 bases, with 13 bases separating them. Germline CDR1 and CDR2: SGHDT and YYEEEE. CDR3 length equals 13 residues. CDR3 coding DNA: TGTGCCAGCAATTCCCGGGTTGTCTACGAGCAGTACTTC. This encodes CASNSRVVYEQYF.

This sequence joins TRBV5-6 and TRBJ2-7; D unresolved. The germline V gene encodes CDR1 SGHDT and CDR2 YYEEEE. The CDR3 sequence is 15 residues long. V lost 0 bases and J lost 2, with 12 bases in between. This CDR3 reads CASSLVQRKAYEQYF. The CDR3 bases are TGTGCCAGCAGCTTGGTTCAGAGAAAAGCCTACGAGCAGTACTTC.

CDR3 DNA: TGCGCCAGCAGCTTTGGCGCACTAAGCACAGATACGCAGTATTTT. Translated: CASSFGALSTDTQYF. This sequence joins TRBV5-1 and TRBJ2-3, with D uncertain. The CDR3 loop spans 15 amino acids. From germline, CDR1 is SGHRS and CDR2 YFSETQ. Trimming stripped 2 bases from V and 0 bases from J, with 10 bases between. The full variable domain, in which reference TRBV5-1 and TRBJ2-3 provide the parts outside the CDR3, is KAGVTQTPRYLIKTRGQQVTLSCSPISGHRSVSWYQQTPGQGLQFLFEYFSETQRNKGNFPGRFSGRQFSNSRSEMNVSTLELGDSALYLCASSFGALSTDTQYFGPGTRLTVL.

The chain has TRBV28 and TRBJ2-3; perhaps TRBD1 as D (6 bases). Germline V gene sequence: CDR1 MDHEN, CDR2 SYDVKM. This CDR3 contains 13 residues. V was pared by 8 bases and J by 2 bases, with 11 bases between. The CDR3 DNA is TGTGCCAGCTTTGGGGGCTACACAGATACGCAGTATTTT. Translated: CASFGGYTDTQYF. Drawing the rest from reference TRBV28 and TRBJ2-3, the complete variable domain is DVKVTQSSRYLVKRTGEKVFLECVQDMDHENMFWYRQDPGLGLRLIYFSYDVKMKEKGDIPEGYSVSREKKERFSLILESASTNQTSMYLCASFGGYTDTQYFGPGTRLTVL.

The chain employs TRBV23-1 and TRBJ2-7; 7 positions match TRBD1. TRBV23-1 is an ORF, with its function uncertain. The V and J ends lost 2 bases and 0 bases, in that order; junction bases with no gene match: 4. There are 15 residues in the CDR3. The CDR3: CASSQPGQHSYEQYF. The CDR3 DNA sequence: TGCGCCAGCAGTCAACCGGGACAGCACTCCTACGAGCAGTACTTC.

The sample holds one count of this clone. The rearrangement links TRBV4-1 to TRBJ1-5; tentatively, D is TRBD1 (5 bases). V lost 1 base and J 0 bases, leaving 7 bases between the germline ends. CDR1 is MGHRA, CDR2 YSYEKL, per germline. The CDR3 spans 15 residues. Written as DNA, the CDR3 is TGCGCCAGCAGCCAAGTCAGGGATAGCAATCAGCCCCAGCATTTT. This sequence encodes CASSQVRDSNQPQHF.

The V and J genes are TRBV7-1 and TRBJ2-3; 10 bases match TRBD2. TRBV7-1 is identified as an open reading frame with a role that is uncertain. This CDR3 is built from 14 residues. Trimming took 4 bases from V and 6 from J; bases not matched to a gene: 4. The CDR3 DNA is TGTGCCAGCAGCTTAAGAGCGGGAGGGGATACGCAGTATTTT. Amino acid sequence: CASSLRAGGDTQYF.

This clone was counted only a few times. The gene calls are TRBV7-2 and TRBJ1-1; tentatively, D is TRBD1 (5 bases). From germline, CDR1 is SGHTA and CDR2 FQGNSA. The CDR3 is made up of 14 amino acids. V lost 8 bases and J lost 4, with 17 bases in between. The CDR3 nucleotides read TGTGCCAGCGGACAAGTGCTTGTAGGCACTGAAGCTTTCTTT. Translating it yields CASGQVLVGTEAFF.

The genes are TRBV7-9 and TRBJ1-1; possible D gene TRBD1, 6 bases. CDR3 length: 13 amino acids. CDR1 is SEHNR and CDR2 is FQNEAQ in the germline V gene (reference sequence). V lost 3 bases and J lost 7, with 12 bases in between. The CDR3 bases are TGTGCCAGCAGCTTTCGGGGGCCAATTGAAGCTTTCTTT. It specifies CASSFRGPIEAFF.

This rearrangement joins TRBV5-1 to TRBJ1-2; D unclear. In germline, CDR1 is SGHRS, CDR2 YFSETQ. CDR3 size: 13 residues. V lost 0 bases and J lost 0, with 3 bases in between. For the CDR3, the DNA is TGCGCCAGCAGCTTGGAGACTAACTATGGCTACACCTTC. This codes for CASSLETNYGYTF. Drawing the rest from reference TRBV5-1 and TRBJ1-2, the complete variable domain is KAGVTQTPRYLIKTRGQQVTLSCSPISGHRSVSWYQQTPGQGLQFLFEYFSETQRNKGNFPGRFSGRQFSNSRSEMNVSTLELGDSALYLCASSLETNYGYTFGSGTRLTVV.

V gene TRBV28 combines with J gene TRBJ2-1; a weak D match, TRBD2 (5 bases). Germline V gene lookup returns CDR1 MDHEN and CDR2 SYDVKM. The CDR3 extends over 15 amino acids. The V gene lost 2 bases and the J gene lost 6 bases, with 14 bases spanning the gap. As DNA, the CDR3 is TGTGCCAGCAGTTTAGGGAGTATAATCGGCAATGAGCAGTTCTTC. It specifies CASSLGSIIGNEQFF.